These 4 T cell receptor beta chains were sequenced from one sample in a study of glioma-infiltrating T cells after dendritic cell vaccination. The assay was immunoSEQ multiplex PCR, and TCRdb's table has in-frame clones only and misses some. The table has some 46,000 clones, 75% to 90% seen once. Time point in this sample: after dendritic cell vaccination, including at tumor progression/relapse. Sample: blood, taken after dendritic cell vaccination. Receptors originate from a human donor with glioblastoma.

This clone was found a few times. The CDR3 loop is CASSLEGARGEQYF. DNA of the CDR3: TGTGCCAGCAGCTTAGAGGGGGCGAGGGGCGAGCAGTACTTC. This chain uses TRBV7-8 with TRBJ2-7, with 7 nucleotides matching TRBD1. Looked up from germline, CDR1 is SGHVS and CDR2 is FQNEAQ. The ends lost 1 base at V and 6 bases at J; junction bases unmatched: 6. This CDR3 region has 14 residues.

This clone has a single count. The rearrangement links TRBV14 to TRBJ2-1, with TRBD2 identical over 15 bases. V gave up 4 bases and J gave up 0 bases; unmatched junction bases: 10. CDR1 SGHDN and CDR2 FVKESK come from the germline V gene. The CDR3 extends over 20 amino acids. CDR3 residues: CASSPLRTSGRVNSYNEQFF. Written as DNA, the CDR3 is TGTGCCAGCAGCCCATTGAGGACTAGCGGGAGGGTGAACTCCTACAATGAGCAGTTCTTC.

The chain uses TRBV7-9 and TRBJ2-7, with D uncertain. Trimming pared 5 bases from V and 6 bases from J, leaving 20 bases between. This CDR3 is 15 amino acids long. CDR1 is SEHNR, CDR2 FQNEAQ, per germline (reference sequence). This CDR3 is CASSEQRLGWIEQYF. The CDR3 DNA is TGTGCCAGCAGCGAGCAGAGGTTAGGTTGGATCGAGCAGTACTTC. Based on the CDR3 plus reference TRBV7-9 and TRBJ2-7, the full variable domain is DTGVSQNPRHKITKRGQNVTFRCDPISEHNRLYWYRQTLGQGPEFLTYFQNEAQLEKSRLLSDRFSAERPKGSFSTLEIQRTEQGDSAMYLCASSEQRLGWIEQYFGPGTRLTVT.

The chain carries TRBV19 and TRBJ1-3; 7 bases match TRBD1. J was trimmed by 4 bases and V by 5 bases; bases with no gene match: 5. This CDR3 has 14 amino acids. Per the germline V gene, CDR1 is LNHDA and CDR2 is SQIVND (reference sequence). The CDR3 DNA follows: TGTGCCAGTAGTCCCGTGGACAGGGGAAACACCATATATTTT. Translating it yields CASSPVDRGNTIYF.